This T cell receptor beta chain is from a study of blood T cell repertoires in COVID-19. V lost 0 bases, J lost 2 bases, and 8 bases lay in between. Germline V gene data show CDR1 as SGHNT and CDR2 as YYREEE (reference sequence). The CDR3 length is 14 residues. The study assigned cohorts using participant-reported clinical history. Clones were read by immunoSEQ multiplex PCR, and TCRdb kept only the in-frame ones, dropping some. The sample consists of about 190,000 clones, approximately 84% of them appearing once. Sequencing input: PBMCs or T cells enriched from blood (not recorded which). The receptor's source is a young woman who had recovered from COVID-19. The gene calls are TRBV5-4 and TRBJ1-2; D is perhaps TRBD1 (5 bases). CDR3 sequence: CASSLGQLNYGYTF. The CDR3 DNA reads TGTGCCAGCAGCTTGGGACAGCTCAACTATGGCTACACCTTC.